The entry that follows covers one T cell receptor beta chain sequence. Its target is unknown. J was trimmed by 7 bases and V by 7 bases; bases with no gene match: 7. The CDR3 sequence is 14 residues long. CDR1 is LNHNV and CDR2 is YYDKDF in the germline V gene (reference sequence). The entry originates in a study of cytomegalovirus exposure and HLA in healthy donors. Study findings and constraints: Earlier results showed most TCR beta V segments being productive about 87% or about 30% of the time. The classifier reportedly diagnosed cytomegalovirus status with high specificity and sensitivity. A later analysis by the authors found several of the most significant clusters apparently linked to common viral pathogens.

Primers: 60 Vbeta forward and 13 Jbeta reverse. The authors' processing: Later work found about 80 million unique TCR beta chains, with 9.5 million to 12 million shared. The protocol was immunoSEQ multiplex PCR, while the TCRdb copy is restricted to in-frame clones and leaves out a portion. That table is the source of V, J and clone size, and D and trimming were worked out from the DNA. The sample lists more than 95,000 clones; around 72% were seen once. The receptor was derived from a man between 25 and 39 years old in good health and CMV-seronegative. The sequenced sample was PBMCs. The gene calls are TRBV15 and TRBJ2-1; TRBD1 agrees at 10 bases. DNA for the CDR3: TGTGCCACCACCCGGGACAGGGGAGGGAATGAGCAGTTCTTC. Its protein product is CATTRDRGGNEQFF.